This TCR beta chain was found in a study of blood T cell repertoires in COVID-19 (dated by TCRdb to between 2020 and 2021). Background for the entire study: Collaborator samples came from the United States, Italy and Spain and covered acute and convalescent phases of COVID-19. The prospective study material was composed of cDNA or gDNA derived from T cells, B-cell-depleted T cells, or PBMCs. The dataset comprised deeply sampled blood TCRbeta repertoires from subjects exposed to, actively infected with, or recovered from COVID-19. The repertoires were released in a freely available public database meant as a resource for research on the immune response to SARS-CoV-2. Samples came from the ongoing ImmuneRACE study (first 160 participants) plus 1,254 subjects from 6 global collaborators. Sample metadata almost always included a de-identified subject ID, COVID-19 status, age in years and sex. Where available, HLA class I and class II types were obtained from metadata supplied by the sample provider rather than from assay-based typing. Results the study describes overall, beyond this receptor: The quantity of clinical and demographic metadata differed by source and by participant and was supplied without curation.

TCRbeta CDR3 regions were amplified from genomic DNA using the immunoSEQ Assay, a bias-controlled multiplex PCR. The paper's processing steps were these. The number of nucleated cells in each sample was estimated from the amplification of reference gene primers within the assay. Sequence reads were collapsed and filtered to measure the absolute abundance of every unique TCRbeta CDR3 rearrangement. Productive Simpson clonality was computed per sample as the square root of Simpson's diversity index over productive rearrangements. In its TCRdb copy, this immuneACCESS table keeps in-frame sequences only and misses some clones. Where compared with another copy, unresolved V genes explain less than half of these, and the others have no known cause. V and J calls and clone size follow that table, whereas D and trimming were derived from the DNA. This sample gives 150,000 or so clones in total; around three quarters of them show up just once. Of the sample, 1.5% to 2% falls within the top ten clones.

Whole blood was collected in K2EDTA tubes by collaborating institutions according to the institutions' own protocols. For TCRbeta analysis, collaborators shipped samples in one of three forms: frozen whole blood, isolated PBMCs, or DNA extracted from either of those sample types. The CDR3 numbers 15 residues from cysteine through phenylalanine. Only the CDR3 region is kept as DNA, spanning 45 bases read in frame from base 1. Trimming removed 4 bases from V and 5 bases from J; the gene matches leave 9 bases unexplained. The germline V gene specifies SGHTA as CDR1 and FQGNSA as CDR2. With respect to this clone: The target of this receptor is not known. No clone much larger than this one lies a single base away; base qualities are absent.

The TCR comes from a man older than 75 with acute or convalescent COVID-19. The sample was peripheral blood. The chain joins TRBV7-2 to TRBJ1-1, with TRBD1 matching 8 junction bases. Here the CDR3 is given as CASSSPGGRGTEAFF. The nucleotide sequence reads TGTGCCAGCAGCTCCCCAGGGGGCAGAGGGACTGAAGCTTTCTTT.